This entry describes one T cell receptor beta chain. Its antigen remains unidentified. The germline V gene has CDR1 KGHSH and CDR2 LQKENI. The CDR3 consists of 15 residues. The V gene end was trimmed by 3 bases and the J gene end by 3 bases; junction bases not matched to a gene: 4. Authors' methods: After removing out-of-frame reads, around 2,100,000 distinct TCRbeta sequences remained. Profiled with immunoSEQ multiplex PCR; TCRdb holds only in-frame clones, not every one. V and J calls and clone size are as listed in that table; D and trimming were resolved from the DNA. The sample holds 50,000 or so clones, about 79% seen once. Single viable CD3+CD4+CD8-CD45RO+ cells were sorted as the memory CD4+ T cells. These data originate in a study of memory CD4+ T cells and cytomegalovirus serostatus. About the research overall: Donors were healthy Belgian adults, under ten CMV seropositive and fewer than 30 seronegative.

Study-wide results and caveats: About 40% of the roughly 150 known CMV-associated TCRbeta sequences appeared in CD4+ memory. Suggested: most of the CMV-linked TCR signature lies in CD4+ memory cells.

The sequence was collected from an adult in good health and CMV-seronegative. The chain joins TRBV18 to TRBJ1-3, with TRBD1 identical over 8 bases. Sequencing was carried out using memory CD4+ T cells from blood. For the CDR3, the DNA is TGTGCCAGCTCACCTGCAGGGGGCATTGGAAACACCATATATTTT. Translation gives CASSPAGGIGNTIYF.